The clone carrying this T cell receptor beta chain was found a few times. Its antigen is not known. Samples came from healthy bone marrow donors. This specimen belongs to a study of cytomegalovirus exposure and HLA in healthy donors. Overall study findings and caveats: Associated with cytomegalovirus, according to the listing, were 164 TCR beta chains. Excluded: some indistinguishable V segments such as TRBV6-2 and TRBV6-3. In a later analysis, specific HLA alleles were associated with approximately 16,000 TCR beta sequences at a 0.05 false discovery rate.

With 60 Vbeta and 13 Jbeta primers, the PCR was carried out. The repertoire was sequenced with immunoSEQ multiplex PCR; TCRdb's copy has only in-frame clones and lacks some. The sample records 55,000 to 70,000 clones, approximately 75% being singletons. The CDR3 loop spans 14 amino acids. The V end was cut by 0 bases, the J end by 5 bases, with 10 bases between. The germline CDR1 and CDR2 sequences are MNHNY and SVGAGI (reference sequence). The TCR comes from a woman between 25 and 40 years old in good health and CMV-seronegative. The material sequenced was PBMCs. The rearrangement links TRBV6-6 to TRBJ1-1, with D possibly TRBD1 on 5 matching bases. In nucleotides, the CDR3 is TGTGCCAGCAGTTACTCGGGGGAGGTGACTGAAGCTTTCTTT. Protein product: CASSYSGEVTEAFF.